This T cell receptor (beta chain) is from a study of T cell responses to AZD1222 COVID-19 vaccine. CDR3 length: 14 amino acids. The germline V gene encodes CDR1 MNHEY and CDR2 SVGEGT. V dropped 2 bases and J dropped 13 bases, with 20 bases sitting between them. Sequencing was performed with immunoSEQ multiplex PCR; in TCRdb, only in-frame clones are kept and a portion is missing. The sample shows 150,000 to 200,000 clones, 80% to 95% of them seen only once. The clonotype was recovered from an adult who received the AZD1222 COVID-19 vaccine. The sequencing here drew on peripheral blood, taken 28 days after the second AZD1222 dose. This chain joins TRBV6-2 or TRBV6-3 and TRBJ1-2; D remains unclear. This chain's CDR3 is CASSYRVTSLSSTF. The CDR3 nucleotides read TGTGCCAGCAGTTACCGGGTCACCTCTTTGTCGAGCACCTTC.